The source of this TCR beta chain is a study of immune heterogeneity within non-small cell lung tumors. Study-wide background: There were a few squamous cell carcinomas, 10 non-squamous carcinomas and 1 tumor not otherwise specified. Study-wide points: Recurrence of identical dominant CDR3 beta clonotypes was observed across intrapatient tumor sites, concomitant with site-unique high-frequency clones. Local tumor mutational burden showed a correlation with local T-cell clonality that was moderate but significant (R around 0.35).

Bulk tumor gDNA, 450 to 650 ng per sample, served as the TCR template. In surgery, several biopsies were collected from each primary tumor at widely spaced sites. These patients got curative surgery after being newly diagnosed with untreated non-small cell lung cancer. Donors comprised newly diagnosed non-small cell lung cancer patients undergoing surgery with curative intent. The CDR3 contains 15 residues. Per the germline V gene, CDR1 is SGHTA and CDR2 is FQGNSA. It was a multiplex PCR that amplified TCR beta CDR3, with 32 V and 13 J primers. TCRdb recomputed calls from the multiplex PCR reads with MiXCR, one row per CDR3 protein. The data show 9,000 to 13,000 distinct CDR3 sequences, approximately 21% seen once. Concerning this clonotype itself: The antigen is undetermined. The junction departs from the called germline gene at one end, perhaps through a read error.

Sample: lung tumor tissue. The receptor's source is a man aged 55 to 70 with non-small cell lung cancer. V gene TRBV7-2 combines with J gene TRBJ2-1; no clear D gene. CDR3 DNA sequence: TGTGCCAGCAACTTAATGCCTATCTCCTACAATGAGCAGTTCTTC. It specifies CASNLMPISYNEQFF.